The 24 T cell receptor beta chains below were found in one sample sequenced in a study of cytomegalovirus exposure and HLA in healthy donors. Here immunoSEQ multiplex PCR was the method, and the copy in TCRdb shows in-frame clones only, minus some. The sample holds hundreds of thousands of clones, about 90% seen once. Sequencing was done on a sample of PBMCs. These receptors were obtained from a woman in her 30s in good health and CMV-seropositive.

This chain joins TRBV2 and TRBJ2-7; 8 bases align to TRBD2. The CDR3 runs 17 residues. CDR1 and CDR2 (germline): SNHLY, FYNNEI. After removal of 11 bases from V and 2 bases from J, the junction contained 20 bases not matched to a gene. CDR3 nucleotides: TGTGCCGGCCTGGTAACAACCGAAACGGGAGGGGCCTACGAGCAGTACTTC. Residues: CAGLVTTETGGAYEQYF.

This clone was detected only once. The rearrangement joins TRBV6-1 to TRBJ1-2; D might be TRBD1 (6 bases). V shed 7 bases and J shed 4 bases, with 16 bases lying between them. Germline CDR1 is MNHNS and CDR2 is SASEGT. The CDR3 totals 14 residues. CDR3 coding DNA: TGTGCCAGCACCCTCACACAGGGCAGCTATGGCTACACCTTC. This translates into CASTLTQGSYGYTF.

In DNA, the CDR3 is TGTGCCAGCAGTTACTCGAGACAGGGGCTGCGGGAGCAGTTCTTC. It yields the protein CASSYSRQGLREQFF. J is TRBJ2-1 and V is TRBV6-5; 8 positions match TRBD1. This CDR3 has 15 residues. Trimming took 0 bases from V and 10 from J; bases not matched to a gene: 8. Germline V gene sequence: CDR1 MNHEY, CDR2 SVGAGI.

The rearrangement links TRBV7-2 to TRBJ2-7; possibly TRBD2 for D (5 bases). There are 15 residues in the CDR3. Germline V gives CDR1 SGHTA, CDR2 FQGNSA. V was trimmed by 1 base and J by 0 bases, leaving 10 bases between them. CDR3 residues: CASSLVITSSYEQYF. CDR3 nucleotides: TGTGCCAGCAGCTTAGTAATAACTAGCTCCTACGAGCAGTACTTC.

This chain links TRBV27 with TRBJ2-2; 12 nucleotides match TRBD2. Germline V lookup: CDR1 MNHEY, CDR2 SMNVEV (reference sequence). The CDR3 is made up of 17 amino acids. V dropped 2 bases and J dropped 5; count of bases not matched to a gene: 6. CDR3: CASSLLAGGPGTGELFF. The CDR3 region has the DNA TGTGCCAGCAGTTTACTAGCGGGAGGGCCTGGTACCGGGGAGCTGTTTTTT.

The chain carries TRBV5-5 and TRBJ1-2; 7 bases align to TRBD1. V lost 0 bases, J lost 7 bases, and 3 bases stayed unmatched. The CDR3 runs to 13 residues. The germline CDR1 and CDR2 sequences are SGHKS and YYEKEE (reference sequence). The CDR3 spells CASSLGQGGGYTF. The DNA for the CDR3 is TGTGCCAGCAGCTTGGGACAGGGCGGTGGCTACACCTTC.

J is TRBJ2-3 and V is TRBV29-1, with D perhaps matching TRBD1 (6 bases). Per germline, CDR1 SQVTM and CDR2 ANQGSEA. This CDR3 is built from 15 residues. The V gene lost 4 bases and the J gene lost 0 bases, with 14 bases spanning the gap. CDR3 nucleotide sequence: TGCAGCGTTGGAGTGGACAGACCTAGCACAGATACGCAGTATTTT. Amino acids: CSVGVDRPSTDTQYF.

The J gene is TRBJ1-5, the V gene TRBV6-1, with 7 bases lining up with TRBD1. Germline V CDR1 and CDR2: MNHNS, SASEGT. The CDR3 contains 15 residues. The trim removed 2 bases at V and 6 bases at J, leaving 7 bases unmatched. CDR3 loop: CASSERGRGGQPQHF. The CDR3 DNA sequence: TGTGCCAGCAGTGAAAGGGGGCGGGGCGGTCAGCCCCAGCATTTT.

The chain links TRBV18 to TRBJ1-1, with D possibly being TRBD1 (6 bases). V was shortened by 1 base and J by 0 bases, with 12 bases between the two germline ends. From germline, CDR1 is KGHSH and CDR2 LQKENI. This CDR3 has 16 amino acids. CDR3 in amino acids: CASSPLQGLLNTEAFF. CDR3 DNA: TGTGCCAGCTCACCACTACAGGGACTACTGAACACTGAAGCTTTCTTT.

The table lists this clone with a count of one. The chain combines TRBV28 with TRBJ1-4, with D possibly being TRBD1 (5 bases). Trimming cost V 4 bases and J 14 bases, with 23 bases left between them. From germline, CDR1 is MDHEN and CDR2 SYDVKM. The CDR3 sequence is 15 residues long. CDR3 bases: TGTGCCAGCAGTTACCCCGGACACGGGCAAAGTAATCTGTTTTTT. Translation gives CASSYPGHGQSNLFF. Full variable domain (remainder filled in from reference TRBV28 and TRBJ1-4): DVKVTQSSRYLVKRTGEKVFLECVQDMDHENMFWYRQDPGLGLRLIYFSYDVKMKEKGDIPEGYSVSREKKERFSLILESASTNQTSMYLCASSYPGHGQSNLFFGSGTQLSVL.

The rearrangement joins TRBV30 to TRBJ2-1; TRBD2 agrees at 8 bases. The J segment lost 6 bases and the V segment lost 3 bases, leaving 7 bases of the junction unmatched. This CDR3 region has 14 residues. In germline, CDR1 is GTSNPN, CDR2 SVGIG (reference sequence). The CDR3 DNA reads TGTGCCTGGAGGGTTGGTAGCGGGATCAATGAGCAGTTCTTC. Residues: CAWRVGSGINEQFF.

In this sample, this clone turned up a few times. This chain joins TRBV30 and TRBJ1-5; TRBD1 might be the D (6 bases). The CDR3 totals 14 residues. V dropped 2 bases and J dropped 4 bases, with 12 bases sitting between them. Germline values: CDR1 GTSNPN, CDR2 SVGIG (reference sequence). CDR3 region: CAWSQGTQNQPQHF. The DNA for the CDR3 is TGTGCCTGGAGTCAGGGGACCCAGAATCAGCCCCAGCATTTT.

The chain joins TRBV5-6 to TRBJ2-5, with TRBD2 identical over 8 bases. Trimming cost V 4 bases and J 1 base; bases outside gene matches: 12. The length of the CDR3 is 17 residues. Germline CDR1 and CDR2: SGHDT and YYEEEE. The CDR3 sequence is CASSLGRTSPFQETQYF. DNA for the CDR3: TGTGCCAGCAGCCTGGGACGGACTAGCCCCTTCCAAGAGACCCAGTACTTC.

The chain is built from TRBV29-1 and TRBJ2-2; D is possibly TRBD2 (6 bases). This CDR3 is 12 amino acids long. Deletions cut 5 bases from V and 5 bases from J, with 9 bases between. The germline CDR1 and CDR2 sequences are SQVTM and ANQGSEA. CDR3 bases: TGCAGCGTTTTTGGAGGGACCGGGGAGCTGTTTTTT. The encoded protein is CSVFGGTGELFF.

The rearrangement joins TRBV9 to TRBJ1-4; tentatively, D is TRBD1 (5 bases). The ends were cut back, 0 bases at V and 8 bases at J, with 11 bases in the middle. CDR1 SGDLS and CDR2 YYNGEE come from the germline V gene. CDR3 length: 14 amino acids. This chain's CDR3 is CASSVGQGGEKLFF. DNA for the CDR3: TGTGCCAGCAGCGTAGGTCAGGGAGGGGAAAAACTGTTTTTT.

The chain carries TRBV19 and TRBJ2-1, with 7 bases fitting TRBD2. CDR1 and CDR2 (germline): LNHDA, SQIVND (reference sequence). Trimming cost V 2 bases and J 10 bases; bases outside gene matches: 11. The CDR3 length is 15 residues. Written as DNA, the CDR3 is TGTGCCAGTAGTATACTGCATGGCGGGAGTGGGGAGCAGTTCTTC. This encodes CASSILHGGSGEQFF. The whole variable domain, remainder taken from reference TRBV19 and TRBJ2-1, is DGGITQSPKYLFRKEGQNVTLSCEQNLNHDAMYWYRQDPGQGLRLIYYSQIVNDFQKGDIAEGYSVSREKKESFPLTVTSAQKNPTAFYLCASSILHGGSGEQFFGPGTRLTVL.

The CDR3 loop reads CASSIAGTDTGELFF. The CDR3, as DNA: TGTGCCAGTAGTATAGCGGGGACTGACACCGGGGAGCTGTTTTTT. This chain uses TRBV19 with TRBJ2-2; weak D call: TRBD2 (6 bases). The germline CDR1 and CDR2 sequences are LNHDA and SQIVND (reference sequence). The CDR3 sequence is 15 residues long. The germline V and J ends were trimmed by 1 base and 3 bases, with 9 bases remaining between them.

The chain is built from TRBV5-1 and TRBJ2-1; 7 nucleotides agree with TRBD2. Trimming at V came to 3 bases and at J to 3 bases, leaving 6 bases not matched to a gene. The CDR3 runs to 15 residues. Germline assignment: CDR1 SGHRS and CDR2 YFSETQ. CDR3 sequence: CASSSGSGNYNEQFF. The CDR3 nucleotides are TGCGCCAGCAGCTCTGGAAGCGGGAACTACAATGAGCAGTTCTTC.

Comment on this clone: The same CDR3 also results from other DNA sequences found in this sample. The chain employs TRBV30 and TRBJ1-4; the D gene is possibly TRBD1 (5 bases). Germline V lookup: CDR1 GTSNPN, CDR2 SVGIG (reference sequence). CDR3 length: 14 amino acids. Deletions cut 0 bases from V and 8 bases from J, with 13 bases between. The CDR3 region has the DNA TGTGCCTGGAGTGTAAGGGGTTCGGGCGAAAAACTGTTTTTT. It encodes CAWSVRGSGEKLFF. The full variable domain, its missing parts supplied by reference TRBV30 and TRBJ1-4, is SQTIHQWPATLVQPVGSPLSLECTVEGTSNPNLYWYRQAAGRGLQLLFYSVGIGQISSEVPQNLSASRPQDRQFILSSKKLLLSDSGFYLCAWSVRGSGEKLFFGSGTQLSVL.

The chain combines TRBV4-1 with TRBJ1-5; D perhaps matches TRBD1 (5 bases). Trimming stripped 0 bases from V and 1 base from J, with 22 bases between. This CDR3 has 20 residues. CDR1 and CDR2 (germline): MGHRA, YSYEKL. The CDR3, as DNA: TGCGCCAGCAGCCAAGAAGACGGGAGGGGCCTTTCCCAAAGCAATCAGCCCCAGCATTTT. The encoded protein is CASSQEDGRGLSQSNQPQHF.

This chain's CDR3 is CASSLPHRERYTEAFF. The CDR3 DNA sequence: TGTGCCAGCAGTTTACCCCACAGGGAGAGGTACACTGAAGCTTTCTTT. The V and J genes are TRBV28 and TRBJ1-1; D might be TRBD1 (6 bases). The CDR3 consists of 16 residues. Germline CDR1 MDHEN, CDR2 SYDVKM. Trimming cost V 2 bases and J 3 bases, with 16 bases left between them.

The rearrangement links TRBV7-8 to TRBJ2-3, with D possibly matching TRBD1 (7 bases). CDR1 and CDR2 from the germline V gene are SGHVS and FQNEAQ. Trimming cost V 4 bases and J 2 bases, with 16 bases left between them. CDR3 length: 16 residues. The DNA of the CDR3 is TGTGCCAGCAGCTCCTGGGGCAGGGGGGACACAGATACGCAGTATTTT. Protein product: CASSSWGRGDTDTQYF.

The rearrangement links TRBV10-1 to TRBJ2-3; D might be TRBD1 (6 bases). This CDR3 is built from 13 residues. V was cut by 7 bases and J by 0 bases, with 8 bases left in between. In germline, CDR1 is WNHNN, CDR2 SYGVQD (reference sequence). CDR3 nucleotide sequence: TGCGCCAGCACGGACAGCAGCACAGATACGCAGTATTTT. Translation gives CASTDSSTDTQYF.

V and J are TRBV4-2 and TRBJ2-2; 12 bases align to TRBD2. Germline V gene sequence: CDR1 LGHNA, CDR2 YNFKEQ. V dropped 1 base and J dropped 4; count of bases not matched to a gene: 10. This CDR3 is 19 amino acids long. The CDR3 reads CASSQASLAGGPGTGELFF. In DNA, the CDR3 is TGTGCCAGCAGCCAAGCATCGCTAGCGGGAGGGCCTGGCACCGGGGAGCTGTTTTTT.